This T cell receptor beta chain was profiled in a study of read filtering for tumor transcriptome and immune sequencing. Study-wide background: Eight or nine patients were R-ISS I, some 15 were R-ISS II, about seven were R-ISS III. Transcriptome libraries were built from DNase-treated RNA.

From roughly 0.4 ug of RNA, a library with molecular barcoded alpha/delta and beta/gamma adaptors was made. TCRdb processed the reads anew with MiXCR; each CDR3 protein has one entry. This sample yields some 38,000 distinct CDR3 sequences, of which about 13% are seen a single time; 6% to 7% belongs to the top ten. Germline loops: CDR1 MNHEY, CDR2 SMNVEV (reference sequence). This CDR3 is 15 amino acids long. V lost 7 bases to trimming and J lost 4 bases, with 16 bases between them. At least ten counts were recorded for this clonotype. The specimen sequenced was a population of CD138-negative cells sorted from bone marrow. The chain couples TRBV27 to TRBJ2-2, with D perhaps TRBD1 (7 bases). The TCR originated in a donor aged 40 or older with multiple myeloma. The CDR3 reads CASTKRQGGTGELFF. The CDR3 nucleotides read TGTGCCAGCACCAAAAGACAGGGAGGCACCGGGGAGCTGTTTTTT.